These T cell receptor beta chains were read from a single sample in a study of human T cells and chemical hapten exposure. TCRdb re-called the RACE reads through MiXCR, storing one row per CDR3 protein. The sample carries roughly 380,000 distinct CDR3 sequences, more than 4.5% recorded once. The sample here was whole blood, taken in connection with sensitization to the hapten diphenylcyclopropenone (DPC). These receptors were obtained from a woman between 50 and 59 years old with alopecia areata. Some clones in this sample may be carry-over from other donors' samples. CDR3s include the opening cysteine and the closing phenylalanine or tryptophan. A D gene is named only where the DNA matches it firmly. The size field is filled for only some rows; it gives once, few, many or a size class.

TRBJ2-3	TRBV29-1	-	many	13	CSVEGPNTDTQYF	TGCAGCGTTGAAGGCCCGAACACAGATACGCAGTATTTT
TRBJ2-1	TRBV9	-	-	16	CASSVGAGNSYNEQFF	TGTGCCAGCAGCGTAGGTGCAGGCAACTCCTACAATGAGCAGTTCTTC
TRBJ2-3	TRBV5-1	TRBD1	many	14	CASSQGDSTDTQYF	TGCGCCAGCTCTCAGGGGGATAGCACAGATACGCAGTATTTT
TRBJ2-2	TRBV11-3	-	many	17	CASSPGWAGTNTGELFF	TGTGCCAGCAGCCCAGGTTGGGCAGGGACGAACACCGGGGAGCTGTTTTTT
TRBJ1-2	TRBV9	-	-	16	CASSVGSGPGNYGYTF	TGTGCCAGCAGCGTGGGGAGTGGTCCTGGGAACTATGGCTACACCTTC
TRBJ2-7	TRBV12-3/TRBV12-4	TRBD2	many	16	CASSFTSGGARYEQYF	TGTGCCAGCAGTTTCACTAGCGGGGGGGCCAGGTACGAGCAGTACTTC
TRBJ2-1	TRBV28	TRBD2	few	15	CASSLMAGDNNEQFF	TGTGCCAGCAGTTTAATGGCGGGAGATAACAATGAGCAGTTCTTC
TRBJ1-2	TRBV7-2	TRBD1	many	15	CASSLDRGHRAGYTF	TGTGCCAGCAGCTTAGACAGGGGGCATCGAGCTGGCTACACCTTC
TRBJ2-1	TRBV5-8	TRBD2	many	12	CASTKLGGEQFF	TGTGCCAGCACCAAGCTGGGAGGGGAGCAGTTCTTC
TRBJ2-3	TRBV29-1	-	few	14	CTSTGQTCTDTQYF	TGCACGTCGACGGGCCAAACTTGCACAGATACGCAGTATTTT
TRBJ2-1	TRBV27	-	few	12	CATRTELDEQFF	TGTGCCACCCGGACAGAACTGGATGAGCAGTTCTTC
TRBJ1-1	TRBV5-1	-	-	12	CASSDGPRGAFF	TGCGCCAGCAGCGACGGACCCCGCGGGGCTTTCTTT
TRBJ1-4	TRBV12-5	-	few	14	CASLRIRFLEKLFF	TGTGCTAGTCTCCGAATAAGGTTTCTTGAAAAACTGTTTTTT
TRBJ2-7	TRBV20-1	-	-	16	CSARDPWGESPYEQYF	TGCAGTGCTAGAGATCCGTGGGGGGAGAGCCCCTACGAGCAGTACTTC
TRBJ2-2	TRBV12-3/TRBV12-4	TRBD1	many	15	CASSFGQGKAGELFF	TGTGCCAGCAGTTTTGGACAGGGAAAAGCCGGGGAGCTGTTTTTT
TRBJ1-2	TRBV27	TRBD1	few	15	CASSPGTGVHYGYTF	TGTGCCAGCAGTCCCGGGACAGGGGTTCACTATGGCTACACCTTC
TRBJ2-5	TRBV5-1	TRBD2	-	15	CASSPGGTRGETQYF	TGCGCCAGCAGCCCTGGAGGGACTAGGGGAGAGACCCAGTACTTC
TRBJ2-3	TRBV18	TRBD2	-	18	CASSPRRLAGGGADTQYF	TGTGCCAGCTCACCTCGAAGACTAGCGGGAGGAGGCGCAGATACGCAGTATTTT
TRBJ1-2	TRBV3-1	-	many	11	CASSQVGGYTF	TGTGCCAGCAGCCAAGTTGGGGGCTACACCTTC
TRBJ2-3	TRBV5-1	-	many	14	CASSLAQTSDTQYF	TGCGCCAGCAGCTTGGCGCAGACATCAGATACGCAGTATTTT
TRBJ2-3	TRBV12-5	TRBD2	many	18	CASGLVVLAGSSSDTQYF	TGTGCTAGTGGTTTGGTAGTTCTAGCGGGGTCCTCCTCAGATACGCAGTATTTT
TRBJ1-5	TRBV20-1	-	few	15	CSARPRGGSNQPQHF	TGCAGTGCTAGACCACGCGGGGGAAGCAATCAGCCCCAGCATTTT
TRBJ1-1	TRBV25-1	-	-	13	CASSEPGSTEAFF	TGTGCCAGCAGTGAACCAGGGAGCACTGAAGCTTTCTTT
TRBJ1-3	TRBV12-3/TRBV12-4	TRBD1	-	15	CASSRQGTTGNTIYF	TGTGCCAGCAGTCGACAGGGAACGACTGGAAACACCATATATTTT
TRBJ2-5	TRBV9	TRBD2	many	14	CASSVASGQETQYF	TGTGCCAGCAGCGTAGCTAGCGGCCAAGAGACCCAGTACTTC
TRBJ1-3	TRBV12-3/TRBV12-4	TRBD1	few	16	CASREIGTAFRNTIYF	TGTGCCAGCAGGGAAATCGGGACAGCCTTCCGAAACACCATATATTTT
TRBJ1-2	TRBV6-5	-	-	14	CASSYDAKNYGYTF	TGTGCCAGCAGTTACGACGCCAAGAACTATGGCTACACCTTC
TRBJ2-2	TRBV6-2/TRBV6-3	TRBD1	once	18	CASSRMFGDRANTGGLFF	TGTGCCAGCAGTAGGATGTTTGGGGACAGGGCGAACACCGGGGGGCTGTTTTTT
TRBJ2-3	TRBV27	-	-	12	CASQLGTDTQYF	TGTGCCAGCCAACTAGGGACGGATACGCAGTATTTT
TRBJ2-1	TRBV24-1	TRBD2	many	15	CATSDPPGLANEQFF	TGTGCCACCAGTGATCCCCCGGGACTAGCCAATGAGCAGTTCTTC
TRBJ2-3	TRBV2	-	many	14	CARTREGGGATQYF	TGTGCCAGAACAAGAGAAGGGGGAGGGGCCACGCAGTATTTT
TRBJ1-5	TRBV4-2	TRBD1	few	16	CASSQVLDRGGQPQHF	TGTGCCAGCAGCCAAGTTCTTGACAGGGGCGGACAGCCCCAGCATTTT
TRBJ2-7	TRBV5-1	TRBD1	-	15	CASSSGRTGIHEQYF	TGCGCCAGCAGCTCCGGAAGGACAGGCATCCACGAGCAGTACTTC
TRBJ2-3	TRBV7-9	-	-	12	CTSSFSTDTQYF	TGTACCAGCAGTTTTTCCACAGATACGCAGTATTTT
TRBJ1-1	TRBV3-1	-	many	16	CASSPLGGPSRTEAFF	TGTGCCAGCAGCCCGCTAGGTGGGCCCAGTCGAACTGAAGCTTTCTTT
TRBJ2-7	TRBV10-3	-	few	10	CATGANEQYF	TGTGCCACCGGTGCTAACGAGCAGTACTTC
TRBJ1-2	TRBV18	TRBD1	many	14	CASSPQTGGHGYTF	TGTGCCAGCTCACCGCAGACAGGGGGTCATGGCTACACCTTC
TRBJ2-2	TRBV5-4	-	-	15	CASSLDHGNTGELFF	TGTGCCAGCAGCTTGGATCACGGGAACACCGGGGAGCTGTTTTTT
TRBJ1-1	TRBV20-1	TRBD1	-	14	CSARRGQANTEAFF	TGCAGTGCTAGAAGGGGACAGGCGAACACTGAAGCTTTCTTT
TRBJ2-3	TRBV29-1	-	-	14	CSVVVPPSTDTQYF	TGCAGCGTTGTGGTCCCCCCTAGCACAGATACGCAGTATTTT
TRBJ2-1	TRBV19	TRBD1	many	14	CASSTTGGLDEQFF	TGTGCCAGTAGTACGACAGGGGGCCTAGATGAGCAGTTCTTC
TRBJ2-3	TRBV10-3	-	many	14	CAISESVHSDTQYF	TGTGCCATCAGTGAGTCCGTTCACTCAGATACGCAGTATTTT
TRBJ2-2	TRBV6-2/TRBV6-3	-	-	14	CASSYGIYTGELFF	TGTGCCAGCAGTTACGGGATATACACCGGGGAGCTGTTTTTT
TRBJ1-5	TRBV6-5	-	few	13	CASSPSRSQPQHF	TGTGCCAGCAGTCCTAGCAGGTCTCAGCCCCAGCATTTT
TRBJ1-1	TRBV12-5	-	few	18	CASGLVQSRDAMNTEAFF	TGTGCTAGTGGTTTGGTACAATCCAGGGATGCCATGAACACTGAAGCTTTCTTT
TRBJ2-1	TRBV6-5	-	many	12	CASSHPGNEQFF	TGTGCCAGCTCCCACCCCGGGAATGAGCAGTTCTTC
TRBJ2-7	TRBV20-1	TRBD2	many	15	CSARDQREATYEQYF	TGCAGTGCTAGAGACCAGCGGGAGGCAACCTACGAGCAGTACTTC
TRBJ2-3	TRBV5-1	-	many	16	CASSLATGARTDTQYF	TGCGCCAGCAGCTTGGCCACGGGGGCGCGGACAGATACGCAGTATTTT
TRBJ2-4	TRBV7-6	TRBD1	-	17	CASSLEPSNRGKNIQYF	TGTGCCAGCAGCTTAGAACCCTCAAACAGGGGGAAAAACATTCAGTACTTC
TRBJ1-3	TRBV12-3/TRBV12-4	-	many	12	CASQGSGNTIYF	TGTGCCAGCCAGGGTTCTGGAAACACCATATATTTT
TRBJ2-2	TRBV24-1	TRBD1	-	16	CATSDWGQDNTGELFF	TGTGCCACCAGTGATTGGGGACAGGACAACACCGGGGAGCTGTTTTTT